These 19 T cell receptor beta chains were all obtained from the same sample, sequenced in a study of post-analysis software for immune sequencing data. Study-wide points: There were about 5 TRBV segments more frequent in patients than controls, and TRBV5-6, TRBV5-1 and TRBV20-1 were among them.

Their target antigens are unknown. TCR beta cDNA libraries included unique molecular identifiers. MiXCR, run by TCRdb on the PCR reads, gives a single entry per CDR3 protein. The table has 450,000 to 700,000 distinct CDR3 sequences, roughly 45% seen once. Sequencing input: blood. The receptors here all came from a girl aged 5 to 17 with multiple sclerosis.

This clonotype was seen a few times. This rearrangement joins TRBV2 to TRBJ2-7, with 9 bases aligning to TRBD2. Germline CDR1 reads SNHLY; CDR2 reads FYNNEI. This CDR3 has 13 residues. Trimming at V came to 4 bases and at J to 3 bases, leaving 1 base not matched to a gene. The CDR3 coding sequence is TGTGCCAGCAGTGGGACTAGCGACTACGAGCAGTACTTC. Protein: CASSGTSDYEQYF.

This rearrangement joins TRBV12-3 or TRBV12-4 to TRBJ2-2; D perhaps matches TRBD2 (6 bases). The CDR3 length is 13 residues. V dropped 6 bases and J dropped 16 bases, with 21 bases sitting between them. CDR3 nucleotides: TGTGCCAGCAGCCCGCTGAGAACGGGGGAGGAGTTTTTT. Its protein is CASSPLRTGEEFF.

The chain employs TRBV12-3 or TRBV12-4 and TRBJ2-3, with D unresolved. This CDR3 contains 13 residues. V lost 5 bases to trimming and J lost 4 bases, with 10 bases between them. The chain's CDR3 is CASSRVEPDTQYF. The CDR3 nucleotides are TGTGCCAGCAGTAGAGTGGAGCCAGATACGCAGTATTTT.

The chain employs TRBV20-1 and TRBJ2-1, with 9 bases fitting TRBD2. The CDR3 covers 15 residues. CDR1 and CDR2 from the germline V gene are DFQATT and SNEGSKA (reference sequence). J gave up 3 bases and V 3 bases, and 6 bases lay outside the gene matches. The CDR3 nucleotides read TGCAGTGCTAGGCCCGGGACTAGCTTCTACAATGAGCAGTTCTTC. It is translated as CSARPGTSFYNEQFF.

This clonotype was seen just once. At one boundary the junction diverges from the germline segment, which might be a read error. The chain combines TRBV12-3 or TRBV12-4 with TRBJ2-5, with TRBD2 matching 7 bases. This CDR3 contains 18 residues. The CDR3 sequence: CASSLGSTSYQGQETQYF. The CDR3 DNA reads TGTGCCAGCAGCTTAGGATCGACTAGCTATCAGGGACAAGAGACCCAGTACTTC.

J is TRBJ1-3 and V is TRBV4-1; no reliable D call. Germline V CDR1 and CDR2: MGHRA, YSYEKL. The CDR3 runs 15 residues. Trimming took 1 base from V and 0 from J, leaving 7 bases between them. The CDR3 DNA reads TGCGCCAGCAGCCAAGCAAGGGCCTCTGGAAACACCATATATTTT. Residues: CASSQARASGNTIYF.

This chain connects TRBV6-1 to TRBJ2-7; D may match TRBD1 or TRBD2 (6 bases each). CDR1 and CDR2 from the germline V gene are MNHNS and SASEGT. With 4 bases removed from V and 0 bases from J, the gap between germline ends came to 10 bases. CDR3 length: 14 residues. The CDR3 here is CASSVGGHSYEQYF. For the CDR3, the DNA is TGTGCCAGCAGTGTCGGGGGCCACTCCTACGAGCAGTACTTC.

This clonotype was observed at least ten times. The gene calls are TRBV4-2 and TRBJ2-5, with TRBD2 as a possible D gene (7 bases). This CDR3 spans 15 amino acids. Trimming removed 1 base at V and 4 bases at J, with 13 bases between. Germline V gene sequence: CDR1 LGHNA, CDR2 YNFKEQ. CDR3 sequence reads: CASSQVGGGGETQYF. Written as DNA, the CDR3 is TGTGCCAGCAGCCAAGTCGGGGGAGGGGGAGAGACCCAGTACTTC.

The chain couples TRBV5-1 to TRBJ2-6, with D possibly being TRBD1 (6 bases). Germline V gene lookup returns CDR1 SGHRS and CDR2 YFSETQ. The CDR3 has 15 residues. Trimming took off 0 bases at V and 2 bases at J, with 6 bases between the two ends. CDR3: CASSLGTAGANVLTF. DNA of the CDR3: TGCGCCAGCAGCTTGGGGACAGCTGGGGCCAACGTCCTGACTTTC.

The chain employs TRBV5-1 and TRBJ2-7; TRBD2 matches at 7 bases. Germline V CDR1 and CDR2: SGHRS, YFSETQ. The ends lost 7 bases at V and 2 bases at J; junction bases unmatched: 15. The CDR3 totals 16 residues. CDR3 DNA sequence: TGCGCCAGCTCCCCCGGGGGAGGGCTGAGCCCCTACGAGCAGTACTTC. Its protein is CASSPGGGLSPYEQYF.

The CDR3 bases are TGTGCCAGCAGCTTAGAGGGCAGGGTATCGGGGAATAGGGAGCAGTTCTTC. It is translated as CASSLEGRVSGNREQFF. The chain recombines TRBV7-2 with TRBJ2-1, with D tentatively TRBD1 or TRBD2 (5 bases each). V dropped 1 base and J dropped 10 bases, with 23 bases sitting between them. The germline gives CDR1 SGHTA, CDR2 FQGNSA. The CDR3 runs to 17 residues.

The V gene is TRBV5-6, the J gene TRBJ1-2, with no clear D. Trimming removed 0 bases at V and 4 bases at J, with 10 bases between. Germline lookup yields CDR1 SGHDT and CDR2 YYEEEE. The CDR3 totals 14 residues. The CDR3 protein is CASSLEERVYGYTF. CDR3 coding DNA: TGTGCCAGCAGCTTGGAAGAACGAGTCTATGGCTACACCTTC.

The table lists this clonotype with a few counts. The junction does not match germline at one end; this may be a read error. The chain is built from TRBV24-1 and TRBJ2-2; D is ambiguous. The CDR3 consists of 12 residues. Germline V gene data show CDR1 as KGHDR and CDR2 as SFDVKD. The CDR3 here is CATSVNTGELFF. The CDR3 DNA follows: TGCGCCACCAGTGTGAACACCGGGGAGCTGTTTTTT.

This clonotype was detected a few times. The CDR3 protein is CASSLVPGGETQYF. The CDR3, as DNA: TGTGCCAGCAGTTTAGTTCCAGGAGGCGAGACCCAGTACTTC. V and J are TRBV12-3 or TRBV12-4 and TRBJ2-5; maybe TRBD2 (5 bases). The V and J ends lost 1 base and 5 bases respectively, with 11 bases between them. This CDR3 is built from 14 residues.

The V gene is TRBV7-9, the J gene TRBJ1-1; a possible D gene is TRBD1 (6 bases). Germline assignment: CDR1 SEHNR and CDR2 FQNEAQ (reference sequence). V shed 2 bases and J shed 8 bases, with 18 bases lying between them. The CDR3 length is 15 residues. CDR3 in amino acids: CASSLSWDNRAEAFF. The CDR3 DNA reads as TGTGCCAGCAGCTTAAGCTGGGACAACCGGGCGGAAGCTTTCTTT.

V is TRBV11-3 and J is TRBJ1-1, with a tentative D call TRBD1 (5 bases). The CDR3 consists of 13 residues. Trimming removed 4 bases from V and 9 bases from J, with 15 bases in between. Germline V lookup: CDR1 SGHNT, CDR2 YENEEA. CDR3 sequence: CASSSSYRDQAFF. The CDR3 DNA is TGTGCCAGCAGCTCATCCTACCGGGACCAAGCTTTCTTT.

This clonotype appeared once. J is TRBJ2-3 and V is TRBV7-3; 13 nucleotides align to TRBD2. The CDR3 spans 17 residues. After removal of 4 bases from V and 2 bases from J, the junction contained 6 bases not matched to a gene. CDR1 is SGHTA, CDR2 FQGTGA, per germline. This CDR3 reads CASSSGLAGALTDTQYF. In nucleotides, the CDR3 is TGTGCCAGCAGCTCCGGACTAGCGGGGGCCCTCACAGATACGCAGTATTTT.

V gene TRBV5-1 combines with J gene TRBJ2-5; 10 bases agree with TRBD1. The CDR3 length is 14 residues. From germline, CDR1 is SGHRS and CDR2 YFSETQ. J was trimmed by 5 bases and V by 4 bases; bases with no gene match: 5. CDR3 DNA sequence: TGCGCCAGCAGCACGGGACAGGGGTACGAGACCCAGTACTTC. This encodes CASSTGQGYETQYF.

This chain connects TRBV7-9 to TRBJ1-5; TRBD1 agrees at 7 bases. The ends lost 1 base at V and 3 bases at J; junction bases unmatched: 3. CDR3 length: 15 amino acids. Germline V gives CDR1 SEHNR, CDR2 FQNEAQ (reference sequence). The CDR3 is CASSLGDRYNQPQHF. The CDR3 DNA sequence: TGTGCCAGCAGCTTAGGGGACAGATACAATCAGCCCCAGCATTTT.